Shown below are 3 T cell receptor beta chains from a single sample sequenced in a study of T-cell reconstitution after alpha-beta-depleted transplantation in children. Unique molecular identifiers were built into the TCRbeta library. One entry per CDR3 protein, called by TCRdb with MiXCR from the PCR reads. Found here are around 700,000 distinct CDR3 sequences, less than 15% of them singletons; the top ten hold 0.79%. This specimen consisted of PBMCs, obtained before TCRalphabeta/CD19-depleted stem cell transplant. These TCRs come from a girl aged 2 to 9 with congenital amegakaryocytic thrombocytopenia, due to receive a stem cell transplant.

This clonotype was seen ten or more times. The genes are TRBV12-3 or TRBV12-4 and TRBJ2-7; D is ambiguous. The CDR3 runs 15 residues. V lost 0 bases and J lost 5, with 14 bases in between. This CDR3 is CASSLADLRGDEQYF. CDR3 DNA: TGTGCCAGCAGTTTAGCGGACCTTAGAGGAGACGAGCAGTACTTC.

This clonotype has ten or more counts. V is TRBV3-1 and J is TRBJ2-1; D is perhaps TRBD2 (5 bases). Trimming took 0 bases from V and 6 from J, leaving 9 bases between them. Germline CDR1 is LGHDT and CDR2 is YNNKEL (reference sequence). This CDR3 region has 14 residues. The CDR3 DNA reads as TGTGCCAGCAGCCAAGATCTAGGGAGCAATGAGCAGTTCTTC. Residues: CASSQDLGSNEQFF.

This chain joins TRBV27 and TRBJ2-1; 9 bases match TRBD2. CDR1 MNHEY and CDR2 SMNVEV come from the germline V gene (reference sequence). V lost 5 bases, J lost 2 bases, and 19 bases stayed unmatched. The CDR3 consists of 20 residues. CDR3 residues: CASSPVAGGRAGGPYNEQFF. The CDR3 DNA sequence: TGTGCCAGCAGTCCAGTCGCGGGGGGAAGAGCGGGAGGACCCTACAATGAGCAGTTCTTC.